The 29 T cell receptor beta chains below come from one sample, sequenced in a study of blood T cell repertoires in COVID-19. Clones were read by immunoSEQ multiplex PCR, and TCRdb kept only the in-frame ones, dropping some. The sample contains around 320,000 clones, approximately 90% of which appear only once. What was sequenced was peripheral blood. The source of these receptors is a woman aged 25 to 45 who had recovered from COVID-19.

The rearrangement joins TRBV5-1 to TRBJ1-2; possibly TRBD1 for D (5 bases). This CDR3 is 15 amino acids long. Per the germline V gene, CDR1 is SGHRS and CDR2 is YFSETQ. V was pared by 0 bases and J by 0 bases, with 9 bases between. CDR3 protein: CASSLGQTTNYGYTF. In DNA, the CDR3 is TGCGCCAGCAGCTTGGGACAGACGACTAACTATGGCTACACCTTC.

The chain combines TRBV4-2 with TRBJ1-3, with D hard to call. Deletions cut 0 bases from V and 0 bases from J, with 15 bases between. This CDR3 region has 18 residues. Germline-derived CDR1 and CDR2 are LGHNA and YNFKEQ. DNA for the CDR3: TGTGCCAGCAGCCAAGACGGAACAGTCCTTCGCTCTGGAAACACCATATATTTT. This encodes CASSQDGTVLRSGNTIYF.

V is TRBV9 and J is TRBJ1-1; D remains unclear. The germline V gene encodes CDR1 SGDLS and CDR2 YYNGEE. The V and J ends lost 4 bases and 2 bases respectively, with 15 bases between them. The CDR3 covers 15 residues. The DNA for the CDR3 is TGTGCCAGCAGCCCGACTCCGGCGATAAACACTGAAGCTTTCTTT. Translation: CASSPTPAINTEAFF.

The gene calls are TRBV2 and TRBJ2-5, with 8 bases identical to TRBD1. The ends lost 7 bases at V and 2 bases at J; junction bases unmatched: 6. CDR1 and CDR2 (germline): SNHLY, FYNNEI. The CDR3 is 14 residues long. In nucleotides, the CDR3 is TGTGCCAGCAACTCGAGACAGGGGCAAGAGACCCAGTACTTC. Translation: CASNSRQGQETQYF.

This CDR3 is CASSFPAPGTSYEQYF. In nucleotides, the CDR3 is TGTGCCAGCAGCTTCCCCGCTCCCGGGACTAGCTACGAGCAGTACTTC. This chain uses TRBV5-4 with TRBJ2-7, with 8 bases lining up with TRBD2. The ends lost 2 bases at V and 3 bases at J; junction bases unmatched: 10. Germline CDR1 and CDR2: SGHNT and YYREEE (reference sequence). The CDR3 covers 16 residues. The full variable domain, rest sourced from reference TRBV5-4 and TRBJ2-7, is ETGVTQSPTHLIKTRGQQVTLRCSSQSGHNTVSWYQQALGQGPQFIFQYYREEENGRGNFPPRFSGLQFPNYSSELNVNALELDDSALYLCASSFPAPGTSYEQYFGPGTRLTVT.

The chain employs TRBV6-1 and TRBJ1-6; D not certain. V shed 3 bases and J shed 7 bases, with 10 bases lying between them. The germline V gene encodes CDR1 MNHNS and CDR2 SASEGT. The CDR3 has 14 amino acids. CDR3 nucleotide sequence: TGTGCCAGCAGTGAGGCCGGGTCCAATTCACCCCTCCACTTT. Residues: CASSEAGSNSPLHF.

This clone was recorded only once. CDR3: CASSPPGAARLNEQFF. For the CDR3, the DNA is TGTGCCAGCTCACCCCCTGGGGCGGCGAGGCTGAATGAGCAGTTCTTC. The chain links TRBV18 to TRBJ2-1; tentatively, D is TRBD1 (5 bases). Trimming left V 3 bases short and J 7 bases short, with 19 bases between. This CDR3 has 16 amino acids. Germline CDR1 and CDR2: KGHSH and LQKENI.

The chain couples TRBV19 to TRBJ1-5; D uncertain. V dropped 9 bases and J dropped 4 bases, with 22 bases sitting between them. Germline V gene data show CDR1 as LNHDA and CDR2 as SQIVND (reference sequence). The CDR3 consists of 16 residues. CDR3 nucleotides: TGTGCCAGCCTAGGAGCGTCCCGAGGAATAAATCAGCCCCAGCATTTT. It encodes CASLGASRGINQPQHF.

Only one count was recorded for this clone. The chain employs TRBV6-6 and TRBJ2-3, with 8 bases identical to TRBD2. The CDR3 is 15 amino acids. Unmatched junction bases numbered 7, after V lost 4 bases and J lost 4 bases. The V gene's germline CDR1 is MNHNY and CDR2 SVGAGI (reference sequence). The DNA for the CDR3 is TGTGCCAGCAGTTCTCCGGGACTAGAATCAGATACGCAGTATTTT. This encodes CASSSPGLESDTQYF.

This chain uses TRBV7-2 with TRBJ1-2; unclear D gene. This CDR3 is built from 13 residues. Trimming took off 2 bases at V and 3 bases at J, with 7 bases between the two ends. The V gene's germline CDR1 is SGHTA and CDR2 FQGNSA. The CDR3 loop reads CASSLSGDYGYTF. The CDR3 nucleotides are TGTGCCAGCAGCTTATCCGGGGACTATGGCTACACCTTC. The complete variable domain, with remaining parts taken from reference TRBV7-2 and TRBJ1-2, reads GAGVSQSPSNKVTEKGKDVELRCDPISGHTALYWYRQSLGQGLEFLIYFQGNSAPDKSGLPSDRFSAERTGGSVSTLTIQRTQQEDSAVYLCASSLSGDYGYTFGSGTRLTVV.

CDR3 nucleotides: TGTGCCAGCAGCTTAGTGATACCCCGGGACAGCTACGAGCAGTACTTC. Its translation is CASSLVIPRDSYEQYF. The chain joins TRBV7-8 to TRBJ2-7; 7 bases are shared with TRBD1. This CDR3 spans 16 amino acids. Germline CDR1 reads SGHVS; CDR2 reads FQNEAQ. The V gene end was trimmed by 1 base and the J gene end by 3 bases; junction bases not matched to a gene: 9.

J is TRBJ2-2 and V is TRBV7-9, with 8 bases fitting TRBD2. The CDR3 loop spans 17 amino acids. The trim removed 0 bases at V and 4 bases at J, leaving 7 bases unmatched. Germline values: CDR1 SEHNR, CDR2 FQNEAQ (reference sequence). The CDR3 DNA is TGTGCCAGCAGCTTAGCTGGGCGGGGGGCCACCACCGGGGAGCTGTTTTTT. Its translation: CASSLAGRGATTGELFF.

This chain connects TRBV5-6 to TRBJ2-3; D may be TRBD1 (5 bases). The ends were cut back, 2 bases at V and 2 bases at J, with 9 bases in the middle. Per the germline V gene, CDR1 is SGHDT and CDR2 is YYEEEE. CDR3 size: 14 residues. For the CDR3, the DNA is TGTGCCAGCAGCTTCAGGGCCTACACAGATACGCAGTATTTT. It specifies CASSFRAYTDTQYF.

Points on this clone: At one end, the junction sequence differs from germline, possibly due to a read error. V gene TRBV11-2 combines with J gene TRBJ2-1; D unclear. CDR1 and CDR2 from the germline V gene are SGHAT and FQNNGV. The CDR3 spans 16 residues. CDR3 bases: TGTGCCAGCAGCCCCACCGTCAGTGGCTCCCACAATGAGCAGTTCTTC. Translation gives CASSPTVSGSHNEQFF.

The count of this clone is one. The chain is built from TRBV18 and TRBJ1-4, with D possibly being TRBD1 (5 bases). Trimming took off 6 bases at V and 3 bases at J, with 23 bases between the two ends. This CDR3 is built from 18 residues. Germline V lookup: CDR1 KGHSH, CDR2 LQKENI. CDR3 DNA sequence: TGTGCCAGCTCTCGATTACGGGGGATAGAGGAGGCTAATGAAAAACTGTTTTTT. Translated, it gives CASSRLRGIEEANEKLFF. The variable domain in full, with the rest retrieved from reference TRBV18 and TRBJ1-4, is NAGVMQNPRHLVRRRGQEARLRCSPMKGHSHVYWYRQLPEEGLKFMVYLQKENIIDESGMPKERFSAEFPKEGPSILRIQQVVRGDSAAYFCASSRLRGIEEANEKLFFGSGTQLSVL.

V usage is TRBV5-8 and J usage is TRBJ1-4; 8 positions agree with TRBD1. Germline CDR1 SGHTS, CDR2 YDEGEE. V was pared by 6 bases and J by 7 bases, with 8 bases of the junction left unmatched. CDR3 length: 14 residues. CDR3 nucleotide sequence: TGTGCCAGCATCAAGGACAGGGCGGGTGAAAAACTGTTTTTT. Protein: CASIKDRAGEKLFF.

V gene TRBV28 combines with J gene TRBJ2-1, with 12 bases identical to TRBD2. This CDR3 is 16 amino acids long. Trimming removed 5 bases from V and 4 bases from J; junction bases left unmatched: 6. Germline V gene lookup returns CDR1 MDHEN and CDR2 SYDVKM. The CDR3 is CASSNPSGGAYNEQFF. CDR3 DNA: TGTGCCAGCAGTAATCCTAGCGGGGGGGCTTACAATGAGCAGTTCTTC.

The genes are TRBV4-3 and TRBJ1-5; the D is unclear. The CDR3 runs to 13 residues. CDR1 is LGHNA, CDR2 YSLEER, per germline. Trimming shortened V by 0 bases and J by 9 bases, and 9 bases separated the two germline ends. Written as DNA, the CDR3 is TGCGCCAGCAGCCAAGATAAAGGAGGGCCCCAGCATTTT. Translating it yields CASSQDKGGPQHF.

This clone was counted a few times. Other DNA sequences of this sample code for an identical CDR3. This chain uses TRBV18 with TRBJ1-4; 10 bases are shared with TRBD1. Germline V gene sequence: CDR1 KGHSH, CDR2 LQKENI. There are 15 residues in the CDR3. V was clipped by 1 base and J by 7 bases; unmatched bases: 3. CDR3 bases: TGTGCCAGCTCACCACGGACAGGGGGAGGTGAAAAACTGTTTTTT. It is translated as CASSPRTGGGEKLFF.

The chain uses TRBV5-8 and TRBJ2-3; TRBD1 aligns across 12 bases. CDR1 is SGHTS, CDR2 YDEGEE, per germline. With 0 bases clipped from V and 2 bases from J, the junction kept 4 bases outside the gene matches. This CDR3 is built from 17 residues. CDR3 sequence: CASSLEGTGGNTDTQYF. The CDR3, as DNA: TGTGCCAGCAGCTTGGAGGGGACAGGGGGCAACACAGATACGCAGTATTTT.

The J gene is TRBJ2-7, the V gene TRBV6-5; D unclear. CDR1 and CDR2 from the germline V gene are MNHEY and SVGAGI. V dropped 4 bases and J dropped 3 bases, with 13 bases sitting between them. The CDR3 extends over 14 amino acids. The CDR3 here is CASSSWPRSYEQYF. As DNA, the CDR3 is TGTGCCAGCAGTTCCTGGCCACGGAGCTACGAGCAGTACTTC.

V and J are TRBV21-1 and TRBJ2-7; whether TRBD1, the table's D call, matches the DNA was not checked. TRBV21-1 is reported as a pseudogene. CDR3 length: 13 residues. The CDR3 DNA sequence: TGTGCCAGCAGCTCGAAAGACAGGGACAAGCAGTACTTC. Encoded protein: CASSSKDRDKQYF.

V and J are TRBV30 and TRBJ1-4; 8 bases are shared with TRBD1. The CDR3 is made up of 15 amino acids. Trimming at V came to 3 bases and at J to 4 bases, leaving 7 bases not matched to a gene. Germline values: CDR1 GTSNPN, CDR2 SVGIG (reference sequence). CDR3 loop: CAWSPGQGHNEKLFF. CDR3 nucleotide sequence: TGTGCCTGGAGCCCCGGACAGGGACATAATGAAAAACTGTTTTTT.

V is TRBV6-2 or TRBV6-3 and J is TRBJ2-1; 14 bases line up with TRBD2. The CDR3 consists of 14 residues. The V gene end was trimmed by 5 bases and the J gene end by 9 bases; junction bases not matched to a gene: 3. Germline loops: CDR1 MNHEY, CDR2 SVGEGT. The CDR3 sequence: CASSGTSGGFEQFF. The DNA of the CDR3 is TGTGCCAGCAGTGGGACTAGCGGGGGTTTTGAGCAGTTCTTC.

The chain carries TRBV5-4 and TRBJ2-5, with 12 bases identical to TRBD2. With V trimmed by 0 bases and J by 1 base, 4 bases remained unmatched. Germline V lookup: CDR1 SGHNT, CDR2 YYREEE (reference sequence). CDR3 length: 17 residues. CDR3 region: CASSLASGGVVQETQYF. The CDR3 DNA follows: TGTGCCAGCAGCTTGGCTAGCGGGGGGGTGGTCCAAGAGACCCAGTACTTC. Drawing the rest from reference TRBV5-4 and TRBJ2-5, the complete variable domain is ETGVTQSPTHLIKTRGQQVTLRCSSQSGHNTVSWYQQALGQGPQFIFQYYREEENGRGNFPPRFSGLQFPNYSSELNVNALELDDSALYLCASSLASGGVVQETQYFGPGTRLLVL.

This clone is a singleton in its sample. The CDR3 DNA sequence: TGCGCCAGCAGCTTGGCGGGGATTGGGAATGAAAAACTGTTTTTT. Protein sequence: CASSLAGIGNEKLFF. This chain uses TRBV5-1 with TRBJ1-4; D is unresolved. The CDR3 loop spans 15 amino acids. Germline-derived CDR1 and CDR2 are SGHRS and YFSETQ. V lost 0 bases, J lost 5 bases, and 11 bases lay in between.

The CDR3 is CASSKGQVNTEAFF. The CDR3 DNA reads as TGTGCCAGCAGCAAGGGACAGGTGAACACTGAAGCTTTCTTT. The chain links TRBV7-9 to TRBJ1-1; TRBD1 matches at 8 bases. V was clipped by 5 bases and J by 0 bases; unmatched bases: 2. Germline loops: CDR1 SEHNR, CDR2 FQNEAQ (reference sequence). The CDR3 covers 14 residues.

The V call is TRBV30, the J call TRBJ2-1; D possibly corresponds to TRBD2 (6 bases). The V and J ends lost 0 bases and 2 bases respectively, with 8 bases between them. The CDR3 is made up of 14 amino acids. CDR1 is GTSNPN, CDR2 SVGIG, per germline (reference sequence). The CDR3 coding sequence is TGTGCCTGGAGTGTACTAGCTACCTACAATGAGCAGTTCTTC. As protein: CAWSVLATYNEQFF.

The V call is TRBV7-2, the J call TRBJ2-7; 11 bases are a match to TRBD1. Unmatched junction bases numbered 1, after V lost 3 bases and J lost 3 bases. The CDR3 spans 14 residues. Per the germline V gene, CDR1 is SGHTA and CDR2 is FQGNSA. CDR3 nucleotide sequence: TGTGCCAGCAGCTTGGGACAGGGGGACTACGAGCAGTACTTC. Translation gives CASSLGQGDYEQYF.